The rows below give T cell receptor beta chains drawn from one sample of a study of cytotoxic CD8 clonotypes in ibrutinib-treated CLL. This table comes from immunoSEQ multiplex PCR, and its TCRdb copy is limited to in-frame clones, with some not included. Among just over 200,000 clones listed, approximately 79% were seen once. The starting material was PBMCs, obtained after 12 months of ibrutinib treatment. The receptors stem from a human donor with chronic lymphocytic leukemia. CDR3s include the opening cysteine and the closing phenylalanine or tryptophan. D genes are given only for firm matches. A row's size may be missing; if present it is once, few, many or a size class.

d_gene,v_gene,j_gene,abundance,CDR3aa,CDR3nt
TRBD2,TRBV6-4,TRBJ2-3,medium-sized,CASSDSSGGADTQYF,TGTGCCAGCAGTGACTCTAGCGGGGGGGCCGATACGCAGTATTTT
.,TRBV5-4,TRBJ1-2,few,CASSPQSANYGYTF,TGTGCCAGCAGCCCCCAGTCAGCTAATTATGGCTACACCTTC
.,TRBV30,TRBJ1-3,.,CASQSRSSGNTIYF,TGTGCCTCCCAGAGCCGGAGCTCTGGAAACACCATATATTTT
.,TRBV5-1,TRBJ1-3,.,CASSPQGGAGNTIYF,TGCGCCAGCAGCCCCCAAGGGGGGGCTGGAAACACCATATATTTT
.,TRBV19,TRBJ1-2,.,CASKGVRRDGYTF,TGTGCCAGTAAAGGAGTCAGGAGGGATGGCTACACCTTC
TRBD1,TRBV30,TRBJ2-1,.,CAWSSTGAYNEQFF,TGTGCCTGGAGTAGTACAGGGGCTTACAATGAGCAGTTCTTC
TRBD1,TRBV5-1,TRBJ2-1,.,CASSLGGTGVYEQFF,TGCGCCAGCAGCTTGGGCGGGACAGGGGTTTACGAGCAGTTCTTC
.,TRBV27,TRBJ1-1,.,CASSVPGYTEAFF,TGTGCCAGCAGTGTCCCAGGGTACACTGAAGCTTTCTTT
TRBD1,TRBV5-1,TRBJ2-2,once,CASSLENRGFAGELFF,TGCGCCAGCAGCTTGGAGAACAGGGGTTTCGCCGGGGAGCTGTTTTTT
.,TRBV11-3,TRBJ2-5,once,CASSFGRQETQYF,TGTGCCAGCAGCTTCGGACGGCAAGAGACCCAGTACTTC
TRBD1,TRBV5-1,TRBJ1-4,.,CASSRGDGLNEKLFF,TGCGCCAGCTCCAGGGGGGACGGCCTTAATGAAAAACTGTTTTTT
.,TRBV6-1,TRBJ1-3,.,CASSDFRSGRGNTIYF,TGTGCCAGCAGTGATTTCAGGTCTGGGCGAGGAAACACCATATATTTT
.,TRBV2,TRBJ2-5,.,CASSELARYQETQYF,TGTGCCAGCAGTGAGCTAGCGAGGTACCAAGAGACCCAGTACTTC
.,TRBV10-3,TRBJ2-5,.,CAISGTRGAGGETQYF,TGTGCCATCAGTGGCACCCGGGGGGCGGGCGGAGAGACCCAGTACTTC
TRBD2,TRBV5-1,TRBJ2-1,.,CASSPGLAGINEQFF,TGCGCCAGCAGCCCAGGACTAGCGGGGATAAATGAGCAGTTCTTC
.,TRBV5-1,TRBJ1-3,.,CASWARTVSGNTIYF,TGCGCCAGCTGGGCCCGGACAGTCTCTGGAAACACCATATATTTT
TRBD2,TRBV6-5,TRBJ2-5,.,CATFPTSGRGETQYF,TGTGCCACTTTCCCGACTAGCGGGAGAGGCGAGACCCAGTACTTC
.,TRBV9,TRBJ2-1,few,CASSPRHADSNEQFF,TGTGCCAGCAGCCCTAGACACGCGGACTCCAATGAGCAGTTCTTC
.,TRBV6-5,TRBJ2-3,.,CASSSGYTDTQYF,TGTGCCAGCAGTTCAGGGTACACAGATACGCAGTATTTT
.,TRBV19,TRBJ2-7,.,CASSIGRARGDPEQYF,TGTGCCAGTAGTATTGGCAGGGCGAGAGGGGATCCCGAGCAGTACTTC
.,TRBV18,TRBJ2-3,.,CASSPPGVWPDTQYF,TGTGCCAGCTCACCGCCCGGCGTTTGGCCAGATACGCAGTATTTT
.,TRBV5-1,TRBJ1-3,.,CASSLATDGNTIYF,TGCGCCAGCAGCTTGGCCACGGATGGAAACACCATATATTTT
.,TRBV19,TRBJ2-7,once,CASSIGAEGTYEQYF,TGTGCCAGTAGTATAGGGGCTGAGGGTACCTACGAGCAGTACTTC
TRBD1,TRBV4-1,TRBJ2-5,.,CASSQTGVQTQYF,TGCGCCAGCAGCCAGACAGGGGTACAGACCCAGTACTTC
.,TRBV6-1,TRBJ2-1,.,CASSVNRYNEQFF,TGTGCCAGCAGTGTGAACCGTTACAATGAGCAGTTCTTC
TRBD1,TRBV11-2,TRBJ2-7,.,CASSARDRGGEQYF,TGTGCCAGCAGCGCACGGGACAGGGGTGGGGAGCAGTACTTC
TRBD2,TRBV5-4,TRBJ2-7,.,CASSLALGWDYSYEQYF,TGTGCCAGCAGCTTGGCCCTGGGGTGGGACTACTCCTACGAGCAGTACTTC
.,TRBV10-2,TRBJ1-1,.,CASSDWIGNTEAFF,TGCGCCAGCAGTGATTGGATTGGAAACACTGAAGCTTTCTTT
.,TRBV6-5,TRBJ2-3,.,CASSYGPLGTDTQYF,TGTGCCAGCAGTTACGGCCCGTTAGGGACAGATACGCAGTATTTT
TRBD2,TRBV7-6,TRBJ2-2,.,CASSVTSGRDTGELFF,TGTGCCAGCAGCGTAACTAGCGGGAGGGACACCGGGGAGCTGTTTTTT
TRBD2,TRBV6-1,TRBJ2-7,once,CASSSVAGRSYEQYF,TGTGCCAGCAGTTCCGTAGCGGGCAGGTCCTACGAGCAGTACTTC
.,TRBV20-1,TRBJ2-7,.,CSAWEIYEQYF,TGCAGTGCGTGGGAGATCTACGAGCAGTACTTC
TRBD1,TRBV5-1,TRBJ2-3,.,CASSATPGQGITDTQYF,TGCGCCAGCAGCGCAACTCCGGGACAGGGAATAACAGATACGCAGTATTTT
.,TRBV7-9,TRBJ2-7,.,CASSWREIPYEQYF,TGTGCCAGCAGCTGGCGGGAAATTCCCTACGAGCAGTACTTC
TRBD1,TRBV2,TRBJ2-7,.,CASIDRVEQYF,TGTGCCAGCATTGACAGGGTGGAGCAGTACTTC
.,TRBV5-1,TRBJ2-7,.,CASSSDSTYEQYF,TGCGCCAGCAGCTCCGACAGCACCTACGAGCAGTACTTC
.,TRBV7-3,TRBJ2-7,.,CASSLASLTGTFRYEQYF,TGTGCCAGCAGCTTAGCGAGTTTAACCGGGACGTTCAGGTACGAGCAGTACTTC
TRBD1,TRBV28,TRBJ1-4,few,CASSLTGGHEKLFF,TGTGCCAGCAGCCTGACAGGGGGCCATGAAAAACTGTTTTTT
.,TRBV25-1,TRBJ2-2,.,CASSEFWLTGELFF,TGTGCCAGCAGTGAATTCTGGCTAACCGGGGAGCTGTTTTTT
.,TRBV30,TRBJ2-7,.,CAWRGAGPYEQYF,TGTGCCTGGAGGGGGGCAGGTCCCTACGAGCAGTACTTC
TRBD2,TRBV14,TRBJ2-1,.,CASRGLAGGGFYNEQFF,TGTGCCAGCAGGGGACTAGCGGGAGGAGGGTTCTACAATGAGCAGTTCTTC
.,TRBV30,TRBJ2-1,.,CAWIPTDSYNEQFF,TGTGCCTGGATTCCGACTGACTCCTACAATGAGCAGTTCTTC
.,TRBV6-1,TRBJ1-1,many,CASTSPDSNTEAFF,TGTGCCAGCACCTCCCCGGACAGTAACACTGAAGCTTTCTTT
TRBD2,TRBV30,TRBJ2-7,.,CAWSRGGYEQYF,TGTGCCTGGAGCCGGGGGGGGTACGAGCAGTACTTC
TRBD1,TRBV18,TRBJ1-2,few,CASSPGDSVGGYTF,TGTGCCAGCTCACCTGGGGACAGCGTGGGGGGCTACACCTTC
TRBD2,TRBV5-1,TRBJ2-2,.,CASSFSGRAAGELFF,TGCGCCAGCAGCTTTAGCGGGAGGGCCGCCGGGGAGCTGTTTTTT
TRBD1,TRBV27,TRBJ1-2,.,CASSFTGTGRHYGYTF,TGTGCCAGCTCCTTCACCGGGACAGGGAGGCACTATGGCTACACCTTC
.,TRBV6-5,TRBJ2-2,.,CASSYSLADGTGELFF,TGTGCCAGCAGTTACTCTCTGGCCGACGGCACCGGGGAGCTGTTTTTT
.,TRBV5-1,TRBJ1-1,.,CASLESGRGNTEAFF,TGCGCCAGCTTGGAATCGGGACGGGGCAACACTGAAGCTTTCTTT
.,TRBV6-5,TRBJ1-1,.,CASRGGKTEAFF,TGTGCCAGCAGAGGGGGGAAGACTGAAGCTTTCTTT
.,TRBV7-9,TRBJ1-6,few,CASSTSAHSPLHF,TGTGCCAGCTCCACCTCGGCTCATTCACCCCTCCACTTT
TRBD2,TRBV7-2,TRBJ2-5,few,CASSSPSSGGTQYF,TGTGCCAGCAGCTCCCCTTCCAGCGGGGGGACCCAGTACTTC
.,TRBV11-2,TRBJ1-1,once,CASSLAGARTEAFF,TGTGCCAGCAGCTTGGCGGGGGCGAGGACTGAAGCTTTCTTT
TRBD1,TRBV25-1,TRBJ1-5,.,CASRPRGASNQPQHF,TGTGCCAGCAGGCCCAGGGGGGCGAGCAATCAGCCCCAGCATTTT
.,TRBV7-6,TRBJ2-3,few,CASSSLIGGTATDTQYF,TGTGCCAGCAGCTCCCTTATCGGTGGGACCGCGACAGATACGCAGTATTTT
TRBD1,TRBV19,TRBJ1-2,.,CASSFPDRLSYGYTF,TGTGCCAGTAGTTTTCCGGACAGGCTAAGCTATGGCTACACCTTC
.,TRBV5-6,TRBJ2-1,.,CASSPRSYNEQFF,TGTGCCAGCTCCCCTCGGTCCTACAATGAGCAGTTCTTC
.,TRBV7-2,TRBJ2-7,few,CASSLGEPRQYF,TGTGCCAGCAGCTTAGGGGAGCCTCGGCAGTACTTC
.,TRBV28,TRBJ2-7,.,CASSLSGTLSPEQYF,TGTGCCAGCAGTTTGTCCGGGACCCTGAGTCCCGAGCAGTACTTC